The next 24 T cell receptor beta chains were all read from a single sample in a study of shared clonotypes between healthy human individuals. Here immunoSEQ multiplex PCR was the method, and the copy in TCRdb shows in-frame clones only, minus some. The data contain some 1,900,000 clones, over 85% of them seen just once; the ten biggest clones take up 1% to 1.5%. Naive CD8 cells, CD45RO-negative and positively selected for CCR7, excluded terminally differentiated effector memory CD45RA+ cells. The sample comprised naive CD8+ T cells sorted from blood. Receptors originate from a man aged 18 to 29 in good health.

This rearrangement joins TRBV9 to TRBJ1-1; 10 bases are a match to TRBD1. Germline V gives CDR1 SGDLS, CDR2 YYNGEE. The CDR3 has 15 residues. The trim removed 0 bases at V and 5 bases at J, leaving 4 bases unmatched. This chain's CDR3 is CASSVEGQGSTEAFF. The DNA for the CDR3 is TGTGCCAGCAGCGTAGAGGGACAGGGGAGTACTGAAGCTTTCTTT.

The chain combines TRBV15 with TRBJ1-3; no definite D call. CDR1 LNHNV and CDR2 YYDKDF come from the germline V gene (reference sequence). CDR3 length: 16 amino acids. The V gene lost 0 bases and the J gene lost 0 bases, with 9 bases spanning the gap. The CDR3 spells CATSREGLLSGNTIYF. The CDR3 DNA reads TGTGCCACCAGCAGAGAAGGCCTCCTCTCTGGAAACACCATATATTTT.

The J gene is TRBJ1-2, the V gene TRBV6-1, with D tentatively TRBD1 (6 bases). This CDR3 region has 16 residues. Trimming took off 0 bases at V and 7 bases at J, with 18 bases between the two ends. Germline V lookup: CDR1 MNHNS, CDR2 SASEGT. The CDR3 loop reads CASSEARGRSAGGYTF. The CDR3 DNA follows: TGTGCCAGCAGTGAAGCGCGGGGGCGGTCTGCCGGTGGCTACACCTTC.

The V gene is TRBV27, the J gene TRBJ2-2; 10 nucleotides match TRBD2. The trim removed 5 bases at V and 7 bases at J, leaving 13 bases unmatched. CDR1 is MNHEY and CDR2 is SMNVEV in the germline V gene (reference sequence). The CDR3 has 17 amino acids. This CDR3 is CASSPFLLAGVNGELFF. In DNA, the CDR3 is TGTGCCAGCAGTCCCTTTTTGCTAGCGGGAGTGAACGGGGAGCTGTTTTTT.

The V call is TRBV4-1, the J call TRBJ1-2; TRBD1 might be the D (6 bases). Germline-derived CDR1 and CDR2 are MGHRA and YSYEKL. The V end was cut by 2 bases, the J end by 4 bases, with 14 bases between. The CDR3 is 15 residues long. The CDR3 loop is CASSQTSQGSYGYTF. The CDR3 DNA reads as TGCGCCAGCAGCCAAACCTCACAGGGCTCCTATGGCTACACCTTC.

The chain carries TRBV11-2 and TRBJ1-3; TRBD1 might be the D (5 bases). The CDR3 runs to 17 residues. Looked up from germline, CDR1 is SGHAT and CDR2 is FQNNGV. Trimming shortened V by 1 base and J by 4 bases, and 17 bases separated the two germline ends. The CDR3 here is CASSLGGRVEVGNTIYF. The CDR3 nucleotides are TGTGCCAGCAGCTTAGGGGGACGGGTAGAAGTGGGAAACACCATATATTTT.

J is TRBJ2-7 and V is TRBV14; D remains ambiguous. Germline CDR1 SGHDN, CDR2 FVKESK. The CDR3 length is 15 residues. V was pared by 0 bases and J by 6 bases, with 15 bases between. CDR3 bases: TGTGCCAGCAGCCAAGATCGCCAGGCCCTAGTCGAGCAGTACTTC. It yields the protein CASSQDRQALVEQYF.

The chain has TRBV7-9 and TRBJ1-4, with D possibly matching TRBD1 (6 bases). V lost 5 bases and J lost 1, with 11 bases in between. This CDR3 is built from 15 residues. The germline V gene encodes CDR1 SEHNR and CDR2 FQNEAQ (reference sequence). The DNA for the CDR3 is TGTGCCAGCAGCACGCGGACAGAAACTAATGAAAAACTGTTTTTT. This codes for CASSTRTETNEKLFF.

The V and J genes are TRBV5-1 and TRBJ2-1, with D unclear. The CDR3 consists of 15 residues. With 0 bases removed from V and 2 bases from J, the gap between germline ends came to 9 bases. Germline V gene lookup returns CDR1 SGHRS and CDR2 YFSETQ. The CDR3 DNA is TGCGCCAGCAGCTTGGCGGCTGCCGCCTACAATGAGCAGTTCTTC. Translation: CASSLAAAAYNEQFF.

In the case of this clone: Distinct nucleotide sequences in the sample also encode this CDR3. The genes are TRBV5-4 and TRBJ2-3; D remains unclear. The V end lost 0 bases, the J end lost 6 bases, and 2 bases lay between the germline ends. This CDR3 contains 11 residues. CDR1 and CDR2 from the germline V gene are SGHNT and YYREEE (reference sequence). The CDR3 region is CASSLEDTQYF. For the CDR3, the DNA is TGTGCCAGCAGCTTGGAGGATACGCAGTATTTT.

CDR3 protein: CASSLDGVGQFF. The CDR3 DNA sequence: TGTGCCAGCAGCTTAGATGGTGTAGGGCAGTTCTTC. This chain connects TRBV11-3 to TRBJ2-1; no firm D call. Germline assignment: CDR1 SGHNT and CDR2 YENEEA. The CDR3 runs to 12 residues. Trimming took off 0 bases at V and 12 bases at J, with 9 bases between the two ends.

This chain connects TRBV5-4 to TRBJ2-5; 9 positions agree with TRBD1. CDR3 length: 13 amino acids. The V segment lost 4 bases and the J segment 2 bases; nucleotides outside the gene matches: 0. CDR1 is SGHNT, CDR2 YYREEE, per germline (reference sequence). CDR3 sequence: CASSGTGQETQYF. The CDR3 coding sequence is TGTGCCAGCAGCGGGACAGGGCAAGAGACCCAGTACTTC.

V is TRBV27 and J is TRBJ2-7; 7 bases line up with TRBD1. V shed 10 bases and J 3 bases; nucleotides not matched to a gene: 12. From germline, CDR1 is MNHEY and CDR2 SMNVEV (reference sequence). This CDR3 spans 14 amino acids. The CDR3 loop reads CATRPGTDNYEQYF. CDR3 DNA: TGTGCCACCCGCCCGGGGACAGATAACTACGAGCAGTACTTC.

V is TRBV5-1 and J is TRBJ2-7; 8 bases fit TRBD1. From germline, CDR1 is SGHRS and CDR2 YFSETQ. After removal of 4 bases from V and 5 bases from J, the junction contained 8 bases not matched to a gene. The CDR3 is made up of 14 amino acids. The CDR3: CASSLWTGINEQYF. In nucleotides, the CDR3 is TGCGCCAGCAGCCTGTGGACAGGGATCAACGAGCAGTACTTC.

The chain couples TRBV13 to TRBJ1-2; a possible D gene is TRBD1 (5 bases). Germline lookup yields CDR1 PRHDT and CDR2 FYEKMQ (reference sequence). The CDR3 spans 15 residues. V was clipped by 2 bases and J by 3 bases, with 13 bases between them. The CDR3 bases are TGTGCCAGCAGCTTACGGGGACCGGGCGACTATGGCTACACCTTC. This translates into CASSLRGPGDYGYTF.

Here the CDR3 reads CASRLGQGITEAFF. CDR3 bases: TGTGCCAGCCGTCTTGGACAGGGGATCACTGAAGCTTTCTTT. The J gene is TRBJ1-1, the V gene TRBV7-8; 9 positions agree with TRBD1. J gave up 4 bases and V 8 bases, and 8 bases lay outside the gene matches. There are 14 residues in the CDR3. Germline V gene data show CDR1 as SGHVS and CDR2 as FQNEAQ.

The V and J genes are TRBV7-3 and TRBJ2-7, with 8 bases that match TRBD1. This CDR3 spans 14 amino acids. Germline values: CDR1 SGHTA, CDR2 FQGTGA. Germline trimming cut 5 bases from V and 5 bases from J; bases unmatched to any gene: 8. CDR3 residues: CASSPGQGRDEQYF. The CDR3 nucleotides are TGTGCCAGCAGCCCAGGACAGGGAAGGGACGAGCAGTACTTC.

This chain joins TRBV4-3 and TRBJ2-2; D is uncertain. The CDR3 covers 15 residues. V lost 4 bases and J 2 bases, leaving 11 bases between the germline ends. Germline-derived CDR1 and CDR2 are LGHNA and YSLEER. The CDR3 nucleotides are TGCGCCAGCAGCCGGATAACTACCAACACCGGGGAGCTGTTTTTT. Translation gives CASSRITTNTGELFF.

CDR3: CASSRSGAETYEQYF. CDR3 DNA sequence: TGCGCCAGCAGCCGATCTGGGGCAGAAACCTACGAGCAGTACTTC. This chain links TRBV4-1 with TRBJ2-7, with D perhaps TRBD1 (5 bases). The CDR3 sequence is 15 residues long. Trimming cost V 4 bases and J 2 bases, with 15 bases left between them. Germline V gives CDR1 MGHRA, CDR2 YSYEKL.

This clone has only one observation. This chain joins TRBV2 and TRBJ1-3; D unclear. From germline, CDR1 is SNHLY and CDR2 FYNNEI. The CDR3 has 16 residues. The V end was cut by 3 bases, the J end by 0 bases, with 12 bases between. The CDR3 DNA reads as TGTGCCAGCAGTGACCCGACATTCTTCTCTGGAAACACCATATATTTT. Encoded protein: CASSDPTFFSGNTIYF.

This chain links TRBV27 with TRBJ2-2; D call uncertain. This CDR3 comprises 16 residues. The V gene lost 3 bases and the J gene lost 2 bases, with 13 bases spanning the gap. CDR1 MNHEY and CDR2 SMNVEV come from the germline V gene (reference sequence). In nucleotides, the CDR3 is TGTGCCAGCAGTTTCCTTACGGGCCAAAACACCGGGGAGCTGTTTTTT. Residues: CASSFLTGQNTGELFF.

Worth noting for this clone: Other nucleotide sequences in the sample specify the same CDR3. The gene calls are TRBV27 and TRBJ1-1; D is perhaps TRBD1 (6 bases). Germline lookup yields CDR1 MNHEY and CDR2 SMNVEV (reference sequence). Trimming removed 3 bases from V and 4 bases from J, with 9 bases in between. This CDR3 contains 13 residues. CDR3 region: CASSLGAGTEAFF. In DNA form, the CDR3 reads TGTGCCAGCAGTTTGGGGGCGGGCACTGAAGCTTTCTTT.

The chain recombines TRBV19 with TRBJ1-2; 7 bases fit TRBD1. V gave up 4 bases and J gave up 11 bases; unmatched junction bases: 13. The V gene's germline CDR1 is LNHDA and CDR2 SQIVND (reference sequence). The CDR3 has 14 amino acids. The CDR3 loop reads CASSTQTFDREYTF. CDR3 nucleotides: TGTGCCAGTAGTACCCAAACCTTCGACAGGGAGTACACCTTC.

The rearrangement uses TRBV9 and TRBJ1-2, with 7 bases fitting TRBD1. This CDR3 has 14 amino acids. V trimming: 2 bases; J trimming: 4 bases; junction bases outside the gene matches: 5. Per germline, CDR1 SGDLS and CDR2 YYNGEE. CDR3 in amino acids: CASSVEGASYGYTF. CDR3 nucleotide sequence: TGTGCCAGCAGCGTTGAGGGGGCGAGCTATGGCTACACCTTC.